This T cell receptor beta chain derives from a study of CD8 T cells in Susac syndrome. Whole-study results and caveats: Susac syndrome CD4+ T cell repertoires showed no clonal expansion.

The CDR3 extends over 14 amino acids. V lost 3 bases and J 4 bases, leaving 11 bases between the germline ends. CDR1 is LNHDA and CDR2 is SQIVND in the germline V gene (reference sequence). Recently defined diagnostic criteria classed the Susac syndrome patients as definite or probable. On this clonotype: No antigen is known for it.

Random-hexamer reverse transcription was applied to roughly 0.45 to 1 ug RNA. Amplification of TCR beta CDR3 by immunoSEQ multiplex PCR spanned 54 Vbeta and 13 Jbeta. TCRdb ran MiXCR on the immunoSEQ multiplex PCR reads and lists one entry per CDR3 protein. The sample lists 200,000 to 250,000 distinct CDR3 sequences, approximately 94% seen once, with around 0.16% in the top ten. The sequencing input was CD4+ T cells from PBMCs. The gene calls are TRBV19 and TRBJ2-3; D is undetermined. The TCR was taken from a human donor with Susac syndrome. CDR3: CASSIFPEPDTQYF. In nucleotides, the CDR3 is TGTGCCAGTAGTATTTTTCCGGAGCCAGATACGCAGTATTTT.